The entry that follows covers one T cell receptor (beta chain) sequence. Antigen unknown. The germline gives CDR1 LNHDA, CDR2 SQIVND (reference sequence). CDR3 size: 15 residues. The V end lost 6 bases, the J end lost 0 bases, and 14 bases lay between the germline ends. The PCR ran on 60 Vbeta and 13 Jbeta primers. This table comes from immunoSEQ multiplex PCR, and its TCRdb copy is limited to in-frame clones, with some not included. The sample contains approximately 190,000 clones, 80% to 85% of which appear only once. The source of the sample is a study of cytomegalovirus exposure and HLA in healthy donors. On the study more broadly: Earlier findings included some 120 million unique TCR beta sequences obtained from about 179 million T cells. Study-wide findings and caveats: A later analysis linked a missense variant in DCLRE1C to the trimming of TCR beta V and J genes.

The clonotype comes from a woman aged 18 to 35 in good health and CMV-seronegative. The sequenced sample was PBMCs. The V and J genes are TRBV19 and TRBJ1-2; maybe TRBD1 (6 bases). Written as DNA, the CDR3 is TGTGCCAGTAGCCTCGGACAGACAACTAACTATGGCTACACCTTC. The encoded protein is CASSLGQTTNYGYTF. Full variable domain (missing parts from reference TRBV19 and TRBJ1-2): DGGITQSPKYLFRKEGQNVTLSCEQNLNHDAMYWYRQDPGQGLRLIYYSQIVNDFQKGDIAEGYSVSREKKESFPLTVTSAQKNPTAFYLCASSLGQTTNYGYTFGSGTRLTVV.